This T cell receptor beta chain emerged from a study of blood T cell repertoires in COVID-19. Looking at the study overall: COVID-19 samples collected from the United States, Italy and Spain covered acute and convalescent phases. The analysed material was cDNA or gDNA that came from T cells, B-cell-depleted T cells, or PBMCs.

Original processing methods: Researchers report that nucleated cell counts were estimated from reference gene primer amplification. Some clones are missing from TCRdb's copy, which holds only in-frame ones; the method was immunoSEQ multiplex PCR. V and J calls plus clone size are reproduced from that table; the DNA served to infer D and trimming. The data show about 190,000 clones, approximately 85% seen once. This CDR3 contains 15 residues. V was clipped by 4 bases and J by 2 bases; unmatched bases: 5. Germline V lookup: CDR1 SGHTS, CDR2 YDEGEE. Enrolment of Seattle patients took place during active infection, and they were followed longitudinally.

The V gene is TRBV5-8, the J gene TRBJ2-5; TRBD1 aligns across 10 bases. Sequences were obtained from peripheral blood. This TCR was recovered from a man aged 80 or over with COVID-19, enrolled during active disease. CDR3 amino acids: CASSQRDRGQETQYF. CDR3 coding DNA: TGTGCCAGCAGCCAACGGGACAGGGGACAAGAGACCCAGTACTTC.